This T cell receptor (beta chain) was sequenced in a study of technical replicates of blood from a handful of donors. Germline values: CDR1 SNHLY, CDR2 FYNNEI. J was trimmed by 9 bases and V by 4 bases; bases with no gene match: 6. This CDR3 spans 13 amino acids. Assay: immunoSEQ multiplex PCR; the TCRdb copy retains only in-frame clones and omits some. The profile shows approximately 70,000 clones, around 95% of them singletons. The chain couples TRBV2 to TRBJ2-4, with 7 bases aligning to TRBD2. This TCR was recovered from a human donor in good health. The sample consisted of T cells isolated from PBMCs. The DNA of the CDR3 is TGTGCCAGCAGTGCTGTCCCGGGAGGCATTCAGTACTTC. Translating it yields CASSAVPGGIQYF.